The TCR beta chain under discussion was sequenced for a study of shared clonotypes between healthy human individuals. Points on this clone: Antigen: not known.

Points from the study as a whole: There were few donors, and this limited the genetic and exposure-history diversity represented. It was the non-shared clonotypes that had lower generation probabilities than clonotypes shared by all four donors.

This CDR3 spans 15 amino acids. CDR1 and CDR2 from the germline V gene are SGHTA and FQGTGA. V lost 5 bases, J lost 12 bases, and 13 bases stayed unmatched. In the source study's methods: Junction-only immunoSEQ data arrived without quality scores, meaning filtering differed. The table came from immunoSEQ multiplex PCR; TCRdb's copy has only in-frame clones and leaves some out. V, J and clone size are those of that table, while D and trimming were read from the DNA. There are about 2 million clones in the sample; approximately 94% occur only once, and less than 1.5% lies in the top ten. It was CD45RO-negative cells, positively selected for CCR7, that made up naive CD8 cells, with terminally differentiated effector memory CD45RA+ cells excluded. The donor population consisted of healthy HIV-negative adults with no recent acute infections or vaccinations.

This chain uses TRBV7-3 with TRBJ2-1, with TRBD2 identical over 10 bases. Sequencing input: naive CD8+ T cells sorted from blood. The sequence derives from a man aged 18 to 35 in good health. Written as DNA, the CDR3 is TGTGCCAGCAGCCCGGAACTCAGTAGCGGGGGGAGGCAGTTCTTC. The encoded protein is CASSPELSSGGRQFF.